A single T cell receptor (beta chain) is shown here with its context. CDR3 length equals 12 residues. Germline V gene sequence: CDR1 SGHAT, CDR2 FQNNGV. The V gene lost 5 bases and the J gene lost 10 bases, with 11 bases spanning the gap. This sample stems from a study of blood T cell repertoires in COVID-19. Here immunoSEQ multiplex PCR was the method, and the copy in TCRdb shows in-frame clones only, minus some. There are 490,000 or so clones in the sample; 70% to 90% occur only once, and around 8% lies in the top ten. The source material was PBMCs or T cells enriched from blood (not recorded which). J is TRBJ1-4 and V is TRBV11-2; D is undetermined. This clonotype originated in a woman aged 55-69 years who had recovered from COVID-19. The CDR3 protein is CASSPDRGKLFF. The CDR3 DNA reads TGTGCCAGCAGCCCTGACCGGGGAAAACTGTTTTTT.